This record concerns one TCR beta chain sequence. This entry comes from a study of blood T cell repertoires in COVID-19. Study background: Some COVID-19 samples were acute and others convalescent; all came from the United States, Italy and Spain. The analysed material was cDNA or gDNA that came from T cells, B-cell-depleted T cells, or PBMCs.

Trimming took 1 base from V and 4 from J, leaving 14 bases between them. There are 16 residues in the CDR3. Germline CDR1 reads MNHEY; CDR2 reads SVGEGT. In the source study's methods: How many nucleated cells were present was estimated from reference gene primer amplification. The table came from immunoSEQ multiplex PCR; TCRdb's copy has only in-frame clones and leaves some out. From that table come the V and J calls and clone size; the DNA was used to work out D and trimming. The repertoire holds roughly 100,000 clones, with approximately 88% as singletons. The receptor was derived from a woman aged 55-69 years with acute or convalescent COVID-19. The material sequenced was peripheral blood. J is TRBJ1-5 and V is TRBV6-2 or TRBV6-3; tentatively, D is TRBD1 (5 bases). CDR3 amino acids: CASSYLRGPTNQPQHF. CDR3 in DNA: TGTGCCAGCAGTTACTTAAGGGGTCCCACTAATCAGCCCCAGCATTTT.